The 28 T cell receptor beta chains in this list originate from one sample, sequenced in a study of cytomegalovirus exposure and HLA in healthy donors. The PCR was carried out with 60 Vbeta primers and 13 Jbeta primers. TCRdb's copy holds only in-frame clones and misses some; the assay was immunoSEQ multiplex PCR. The table records 85,000 to 100,000 clones, roughly 80% of them present only once. Sequenced sample: PBMCs. These receptors were obtained from a man over 45 in good health and CMV-seropositive.

The CDR3 DNA reads TGTGCCAGCATGGGGGGGTTAAGGGTCCTCTACGAGCAGTACTTC. This encodes CASMGGLRVLYEQYF. The V call is TRBV6-6, the J call TRBJ2-7, with 7 bases lining up with TRBD2. This CDR3 contains 15 residues. Trimming at V came to 7 bases and at J to 3 bases, leaving 12 bases not matched to a gene. Germline V CDR1 and CDR2: MNHNY, SVGAGI (reference sequence).

A few counts support this clone. V gene TRBV7-9 combines with J gene TRBJ2-7; D is unresolved. V shed 5 bases and J shed 3 bases, with 20 bases lying between them. The CDR3 has 16 residues. Germline-derived CDR1 and CDR2 are SEHNR and FQNEAQ (reference sequence). The CDR3 DNA follows: TGTGCCAGCAGCCGCGCTTCACCCTCTAGTAGCTACGAGCAGTACTTC. Its translation is CASSRASPSSSYEQYF.

V and J are TRBV9 and TRBJ1-6; D remains ambiguous. This CDR3 comprises 17 residues. With 0 bases removed from V and 0 bases from J, the gap between germline ends came to 10 bases. Germline V gives CDR1 SGDLS, CDR2 YYNGEE. The CDR3 DNA reads as TGTGCCAGCAGCGTAGGTATAGGGAGCTCCTATAATTCACCCCTCCACTTT. Encoded protein: CASSVGIGSSYNSPLHF.

The chain links TRBV27 to TRBJ1-4; TRBD1 is a possible D gene (6 bases). Deletions cut 3 bases from V and 5 bases from J, with 13 bases between. CDR3 length: 15 residues. Germline assignment: CDR1 MNHEY and CDR2 SMNVEV (reference sequence). Here the CDR3 DNA reads TGTGCCAGCAGTTTCGTCGGCAGGGGAAATGAAAAACTGTTTTTT. It is translated as CASSFVGRGNEKLFF.

J is TRBJ1-5 and V is TRBV27; perhaps TRBD1 as D (6 bases). Germline-derived CDR1 and CDR2 are MNHEY and SMNVEV (reference sequence). V lost 2 bases and J lost 0, with 8 bases in between. The CDR3 extends over 15 amino acids. The CDR3 region has the DNA TGTGCCAGCAGTTTAGGACAGAATAGCAATCAGCCCCAGCATTTT. It encodes CASSLGQNSNQPQHF.

The chain recombines TRBV2 with TRBJ1-5; D may be TRBD1 (5 bases). The germline V gene encodes CDR1 SNHLY and CDR2 FYNNEI. The CDR3 is 13 amino acids. Trimming removed 3 bases at V and 7 bases at J, with 10 bases between. For the CDR3, the DNA is TGTGCCAGCAGTGACAGGGAGGAACAGCCCCAGCATTTT. It specifies CASSDREEQPQHF.

The CDR3 DNA reads TGCGCCAGCAGTGAGATGGGTCGGGCAGGGGGACACGAGCAGTACTTC. Translating it yields CASSEMGRAGGHEQYF. This chain joins TRBV10-1 and TRBJ2-7, with TRBD1 matching 7 bases. Trimming took 2 bases from V and 5 from J; bases not matched to a gene: 12. Germline CDR1 and CDR2: WNHNN and SYGVQD (reference sequence). CDR3 length: 16 amino acids.

V gene TRBV7-2 combines with J gene TRBJ2-7, with 7 positions matching TRBD1. Germline V gene data show CDR1 as SGHTA and CDR2 as FQGNSA. The CDR3 runs to 16 residues. The junction had 11 bases not matched to a gene; V was cut back by 6 bases and J by 0 bases. CDR3 loop: CASRGPKTGSSYEQYF. CDR3 DNA: TGTGCCAGCAGGGGGCCCAAGACAGGGAGCTCCTACGAGCAGTACTTC. Based on the CDR3 plus reference TRBV7-2 and TRBJ2-7, the full variable domain is GAGVSQSPSNKVTEKGKDVELRCDPISGHTALYWYRQSLGQGLEFLIYFQGNSAPDKSGLPSDRFSAERTGGSVSTLTIQRTQQEDSAVYLCASRGPKTGSSYEQYFGPGTRLTVT.

J is TRBJ1-2 and V is TRBV27; the D is unclear. This CDR3 spans 14 amino acids. V shed 4 bases and J shed 3 bases, with 12 bases lying between them. Germline CDR1 MNHEY, CDR2 SMNVEV (reference sequence). The DNA for the CDR3 is TGTGCCAGCAGTTCTGGCCCGAGGGACTATGGCTACACCTTC. It specifies CASSSGPRDYGYTF.

This rearrangement joins TRBV6-5 to TRBJ1-1; D perhaps matches TRBD1 (5 bases). Deletions cut 7 bases from V and 10 bases from J, with 19 bases between. The CDR3 totals 13 residues. The germline V gene encodes CDR1 MNHEY and CDR2 SVGAGI. CDR3 protein: CASTRTPGVPAFF. CDR3 bases: TGTGCCAGCACCAGGACACCCGGCGTACCAGCTTTCTTT.

The rearrangement uses TRBV6-1 and TRBJ2-2; tentative D call: TRBD2 (5 bases). V lost 5 bases, J lost 6 bases, and 16 bases lay in between. Germline V gene data show CDR1 as MNHNS and CDR2 as SASEGT. CDR3 length equals 15 residues. The CDR3 loop reads CASSPRDLPPGELFF. DNA of the CDR3: TGTGCCAGCAGTCCCCGGGATTTGCCCCCCGGGGAGCTGTTTTTT.

The chain couples TRBV6-5 to TRBJ1-2, with D possibly matching TRBD1 (5 bases). The CDR3 is made up of 13 amino acids. The germline V gene encodes CDR1 MNHEY and CDR2 SVGAGI. V was pared by 2 bases and J by 7 bases, with 11 bases between. CDR3 loop: CASSYTRQSGYTF. The CDR3 coding sequence is TGTGCCAGCAGTTACACCCGACAGAGTGGCTACACCTTC.

V usage is TRBV13 and J usage is TRBJ2-2, with 9 bases matching TRBD2. In germline, CDR1 is PRHDT, CDR2 FYEKMQ (reference sequence). The CDR3 extends over 16 amino acids. V lost 5 bases to trimming and J lost 1 base; unmatched junction nucleotides: 5. The CDR3 spells CASSQELAGNTGELFF. CDR3 in DNA: TGTGCCAGCAGCCAGGAACTAGCGGGGAACACCGGGGAGCTGTTTTTT.

The CDR3 reads CASNGQENEKLFF. The CDR3 DNA reads as TGTGCCAGTAATGGACAGGAGAATGAAAAACTGTTTTTT. V is TRBV19 and J is TRBJ1-4; 7 bases align to TRBD1. Per the germline V gene, CDR1 is LNHDA and CDR2 is SQIVND (reference sequence). With 7 bases clipped from V and 5 bases from J, the junction kept 4 bases outside the gene matches. The CDR3 loop spans 13 amino acids.

The chain combines TRBV4-2 with TRBJ2-3; 11 positions agree with TRBD2. Germline CDR1 and CDR2: LGHNA and YNFKEQ. This CDR3 region has 16 residues. After removal of 4 bases from V and 1 base from J, the junction contained 4 bases not matched to a gene. The DNA for the CDR3 is TGTGCCAGCAGCCCGATGACTAGCGGGGGCACAGATACGCAGTATTTT. Translating it yields CASSPMTSGGTDTQYF.

The chain's CDR3 is CASSQDRGEGSTQYF. Written as DNA, the CDR3 is TGCGCCAGCAGCCAAGACCGGGGGGAGGGTAGTACGCAGTATTTT. The chain uses TRBV4-1 and TRBJ2-3; 7 bases agree with TRBD2. V shed 0 bases, J shed 8 bases, and the junction held 8 bases outside the gene matches. CDR1 is MGHRA, CDR2 YSYEKL, per germline. The CDR3 is made up of 15 amino acids.

This clone has ten or more counts. V and J are TRBV4-3 and TRBJ1-4; TRBD1 is a possible D gene (6 bases). Germline-derived CDR1 and CDR2 are LGHNA and YSLEER. This CDR3 is built from 16 residues. The ends were cut back, 0 bases at V and 5 bases at J, with 13 bases in the middle. The CDR3: CASSQELGQPNEKLFF. CDR3 nucleotides: TGCGCCAGCAGCCAAGAACTTGGACAGCCCAATGAAAAACTGTTTTTT.

This chain joins TRBV6-1 and TRBJ2-1; a weak D match, TRBD1 (5 bases). Trimming took 4 bases from V and 0 from J, leaving 16 bases between them. Germline CDR1 is MNHNS and CDR2 is SASEGT. The CDR3 runs 17 residues. The CDR3 reads CASSGIRAWGSYNEQFF. The CDR3 bases are TGTGCCAGCAGTGGAATCAGGGCCTGGGGCTCCTACAATGAGCAGTTCTTC.

This sequence joins TRBV4-3 and TRBJ2-3; weak D call: TRBD2 (5 bases). The CDR3 sequence is 15 residues long. Trimming took off 0 bases at V and 5 bases at J, with 12 bases between the two ends. Germline V CDR1 and CDR2: LGHNA, YSLEER. The CDR3 is CASSQEAREQDTQYF. The DNA of the CDR3 is TGCGCCAGCAGCCAAGAAGCCCGGGAACAAGATACGCAGTATTTT.

In this sample, this clone turned up a few times. V and J are TRBV4-1 and TRBJ2-5; TRBD1 matches 7 bases. This CDR3 is 15 amino acids long. Trimming cost V 2 bases and J 3 bases; bases outside gene matches: 6. Per the germline V gene, CDR1 is MGHRA and CDR2 is YSYEKL. CDR3 in DNA: TGCGCCAGCAGCCAACTAGACAGGGACGAAGAGACCCAGTACTTC. Its translation: CASSQLDRDEETQYF.

This chain uses TRBV6-1 with TRBJ2-1; 9 positions match TRBD2. CDR1 MNHNS and CDR2 SASEGT come from the germline V gene. J lost 7 bases, V lost 4 bases, and 14 bases had no gene match. This CDR3 spans 17 amino acids. In DNA form, the CDR3 reads TGTGCCAGCAGTGGTAGGGCAGCGGGGGGATGGAGAAATGAGCAGTTCTTC. It encodes CASSGRAAGGWRNEQFF.

The chain combines TRBV30 with TRBJ2-2; 9 bases agree with TRBD1. The CDR3 loop spans 15 amino acids. Losses at the gene ends were 0 bases for V and 1 base for J; bases not matched to a gene: 0. The germline V gene encodes CDR1 GTSNPN and CDR2 SVGIG (reference sequence). The CDR3 coding sequence is TGTGCCTGGAGTGTGGGACAGGGGAACACCGGGGAGCTGTTTTTT. Translation gives CAWSVGQGNTGELFF.

The V gene is TRBV7-3, the J gene TRBJ1-1; D is unresolved. The germline V gene encodes CDR1 SGHTA and CDR2 FQGTGA. The CDR3 is 13 residues long. V was pared by 1 base and J by 1 base, with 4 bases between. Here the CDR3 reads CASSLNGNTEAFF. The CDR3 DNA follows: TGTGCCAGCAGCTTAAACGGGAACACTGAAGCTTTCTTT.

This chain joins TRBV5-3 and TRBJ2-1; 9 bases fit TRBD2. TRBV5-3 is known as an ORF, though its function is uncertain. This CDR3 is built from 16 residues. Unmatched junction bases numbered 3, after V lost 2 bases and J lost 0 bases. The chain's CDR3 is CARSFIAGDSYNEQFF. The CDR3 coding sequence is TGTGCCAGAAGCTTCATAGCGGGGGACTCCTACAATGAGCAGTTCTTC.

The rearrangement uses TRBV7-3 and TRBJ2-6; TRBD1 might be the D (5 bases). This CDR3 has 15 residues. Trimming left V 7 bases short and J 0 bases short, with 10 bases between. Germline V lookup: CDR1 SGHTA, CDR2 FQGTGA. CDR3 DNA sequence: TGTGCCAGCACCGACGACAGCTCTGGGGCCAACGTCCTGACTTTC. Protein sequence: CASTDDSSGANVLTF.

There are a few counts of this clone. This chain connects TRBV6-5 to TRBJ1-1, with 7 bases matching TRBD1. J lost 7 bases, V lost 7 bases, and 6 bases had no gene match. The CDR3 has 12 amino acids. Germline CDR1 reads MNHEY; CDR2 reads SVGAGI. The CDR3 loop reads CASTSGQREAFF. The CDR3 DNA reads TGTGCCAGCACCTCGGGACAGCGTGAAGCTTTCTTT.

J is TRBJ2-7 and V is TRBV28, with TRBD1 matching 9 bases. This CDR3 comprises 15 residues. Per the germline V gene, CDR1 is MDHEN and CDR2 is SYDVKM. The junction had 6 bases not matched to a gene; V was cut back by 4 bases and J by 2 bases. CDR3 in amino acids: CASSSDRGDTYEQYF. The CDR3, as DNA: TGTGCCAGCAGTTCGGACAGGGGCGACACCTACGAGCAGTACTTC.

V gene TRBV18 combines with J gene TRBJ2-4, with a tentative D call TRBD1 (6 bases). This CDR3 spans 15 amino acids. The germline V gene has CDR1 KGHSH and CDR2 LQKENI. V gave up 3 bases and J gave up 5 bases, with 14 bases separating them. DNA of the CDR3: TGTGCCAGCTCACCTCAGCAGGGGACCCAAAACATTCAGTACTTC. The encoded protein is CASSPQQGTQNIQYF.